This TCR beta chain derives from a study of blood T cells in healthy people across ages. Findings and caveats of the study: Among T cells, TCR beta diversity per million cells dropped roughly linearly as age rose. Among long-lived donors, naive CD4+ cells were more numerous and diversity higher than in aged donors. Correlation between TCR beta diversity and naive T cell percentage was strong.

Alongside a J-beta primer mix, a sample-barcoded 5' primer served in a second PCR lasting about 7 to 12 cycles. TCRdb called the 5' RACE reads again in MiXCR, with one record for every CDR3 protein. Among approximately 880,000 distinct CDR3 sequences listed, around 49% were seen once. There are a few counts of this clonotype. Its antigen is still unknown. The material sequenced was blood. The clonotype comes from a man younger than 40 in good health.

CDR3 region: CASSLTDLGDNSPLHF. CDR3 DNA: TGTGCCAGCAGTTTAACCGACCTGGGCGATAATTCACCCCTCCACTTT. The J gene is TRBJ1-6, the V gene TRBV6-2 or TRBV6-3, with D unresolved. The CDR3 runs to 16 residues. The ends were cut back, 4 bases at V and 5 bases at J, with 15 bases in the middle. Looked up from germline, CDR1 is MNHEY and CDR2 is SVGEGT.